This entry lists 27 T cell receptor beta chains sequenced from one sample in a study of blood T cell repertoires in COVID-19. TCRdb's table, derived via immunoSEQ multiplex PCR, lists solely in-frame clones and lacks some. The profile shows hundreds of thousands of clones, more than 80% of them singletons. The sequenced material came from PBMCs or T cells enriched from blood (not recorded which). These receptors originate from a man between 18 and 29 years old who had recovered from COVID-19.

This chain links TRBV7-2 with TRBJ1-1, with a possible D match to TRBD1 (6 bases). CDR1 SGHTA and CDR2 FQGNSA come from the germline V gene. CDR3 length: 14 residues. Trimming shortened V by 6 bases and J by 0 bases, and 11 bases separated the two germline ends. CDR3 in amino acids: CASRRGHLNTEAFF. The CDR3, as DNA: TGTGCCAGCAGAAGGGGACACTTGAACACTGAAGCTTTCTTT.

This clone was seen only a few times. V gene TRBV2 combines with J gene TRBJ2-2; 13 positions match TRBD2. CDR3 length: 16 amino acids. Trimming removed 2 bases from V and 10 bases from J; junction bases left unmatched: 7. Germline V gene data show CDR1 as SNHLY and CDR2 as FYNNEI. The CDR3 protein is CASSERETSGGTELFF. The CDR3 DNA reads TGTGCCAGCAGTGAAAGGGAGACTAGCGGGGGGACGGAGCTGTTTTTT. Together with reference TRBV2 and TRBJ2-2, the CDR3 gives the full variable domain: EPEVTQTPSHQVTQMGQEVILRCVPISNHLYFYWYRQILGQKVEFLVSFYNNEISEKSEIFDDQFSVERPDGSNFTLKIRSTKLEDSAMYFCASSERETSGGTELFFGEGSRLTVL.

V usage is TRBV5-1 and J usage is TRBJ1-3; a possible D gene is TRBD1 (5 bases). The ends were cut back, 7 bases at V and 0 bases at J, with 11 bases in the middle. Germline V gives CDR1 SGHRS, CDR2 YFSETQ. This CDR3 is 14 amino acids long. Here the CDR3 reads CASQPQGSGNTIYF. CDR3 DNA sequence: TGCGCCAGCCAGCCTCAGGGCTCTGGAAACACCATATATTTT.

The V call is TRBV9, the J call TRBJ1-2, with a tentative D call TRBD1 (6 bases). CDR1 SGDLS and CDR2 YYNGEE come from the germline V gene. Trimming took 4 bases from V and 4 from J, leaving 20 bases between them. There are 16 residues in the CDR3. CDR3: CASSTLDRPEIYGYTF. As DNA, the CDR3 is TGTGCCAGCAGCACCCTAGACAGGCCGGAAATCTATGGCTACACCTTC.

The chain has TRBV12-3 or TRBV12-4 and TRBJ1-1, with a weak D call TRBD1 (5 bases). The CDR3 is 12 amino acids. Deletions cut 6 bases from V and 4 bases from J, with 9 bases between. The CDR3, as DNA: TGTGCCAGCAGACAGGTTGGCACTGAAGCTTTCTTT. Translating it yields CASRQVGTEAFF.

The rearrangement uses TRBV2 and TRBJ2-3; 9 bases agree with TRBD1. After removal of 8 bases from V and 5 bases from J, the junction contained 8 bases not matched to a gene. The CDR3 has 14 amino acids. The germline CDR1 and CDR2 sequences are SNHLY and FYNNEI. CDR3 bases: TGTGCCAGCGGTTCGGGACAGGGACGAGATACGCAGTATTTT. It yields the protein CASGSGQGRDTQYF.

The CDR3 DNA reads TGTGCCAGCTCTCCGACAGAAGAAAACACCATATATTTT. Amino acids: CASSPTEENTIYF. The rearrangement links TRBV18 to TRBJ1-3; possible D gene TRBD1, 5 bases. Deletions cut 6 bases from V and 6 bases from J, with 12 bases between. CDR3 length: 13 amino acids. CDR1 KGHSH and CDR2 LQKENI come from the germline V gene.

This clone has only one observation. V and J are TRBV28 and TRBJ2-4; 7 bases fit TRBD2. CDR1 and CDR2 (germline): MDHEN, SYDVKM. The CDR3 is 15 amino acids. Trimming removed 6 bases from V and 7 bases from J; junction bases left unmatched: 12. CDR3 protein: CASSPPGGSQNIQYF. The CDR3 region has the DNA TGTGCCAGCAGCCCACCGGGGGGATCTCAGAACATTCAGTACTTC.

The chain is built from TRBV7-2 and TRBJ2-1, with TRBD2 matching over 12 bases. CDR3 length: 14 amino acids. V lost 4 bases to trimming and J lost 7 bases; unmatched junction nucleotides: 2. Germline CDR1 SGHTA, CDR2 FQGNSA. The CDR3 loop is CASSYGTSGNEQFF. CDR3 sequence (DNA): TGTGCCAGCAGCTACGGGACTAGCGGGAATGAGCAGTTCTTC.

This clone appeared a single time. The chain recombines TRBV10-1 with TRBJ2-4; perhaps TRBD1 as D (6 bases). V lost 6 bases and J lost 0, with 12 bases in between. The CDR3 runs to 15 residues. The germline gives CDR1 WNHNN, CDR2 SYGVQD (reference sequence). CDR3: CASRGTNLAKNIQYF. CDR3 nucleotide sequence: TGCGCCAGCAGGGGGACAAATTTAGCCAAAAACATTCAGTACTTC.

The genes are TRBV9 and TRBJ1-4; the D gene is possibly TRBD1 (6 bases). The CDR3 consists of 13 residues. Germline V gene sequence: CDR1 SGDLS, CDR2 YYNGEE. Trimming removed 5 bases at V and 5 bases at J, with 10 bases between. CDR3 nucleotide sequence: TGTGCCAGCAGTCAGGGGCGGAATGAAAAACTGTTTTTT. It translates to CASSQGRNEKLFF.

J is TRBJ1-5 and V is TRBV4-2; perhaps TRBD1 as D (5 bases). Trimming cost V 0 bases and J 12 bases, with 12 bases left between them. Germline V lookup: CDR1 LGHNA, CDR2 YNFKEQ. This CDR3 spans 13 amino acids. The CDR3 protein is CASSQDMGGFQHF. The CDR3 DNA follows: TGTGCCAGCAGCCAAGATATGGGGGGGTTCCAGCATTTT.

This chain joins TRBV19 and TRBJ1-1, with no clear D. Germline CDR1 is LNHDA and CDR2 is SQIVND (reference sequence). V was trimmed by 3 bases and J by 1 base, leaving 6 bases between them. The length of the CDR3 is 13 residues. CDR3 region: CASSILANTEAFF. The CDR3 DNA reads TGTGCCAGTAGTATTCTGGCGAACACTGAAGCTTTCTTT.

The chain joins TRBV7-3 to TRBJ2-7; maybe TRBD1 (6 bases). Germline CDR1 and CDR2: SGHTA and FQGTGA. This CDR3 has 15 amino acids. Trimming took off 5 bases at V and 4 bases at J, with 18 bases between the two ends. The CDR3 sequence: CASSQMPGASYEQYF. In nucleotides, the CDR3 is TGTGCCAGCAGCCAAATGCCAGGGGCAAGTTACGAGCAGTACTTC.

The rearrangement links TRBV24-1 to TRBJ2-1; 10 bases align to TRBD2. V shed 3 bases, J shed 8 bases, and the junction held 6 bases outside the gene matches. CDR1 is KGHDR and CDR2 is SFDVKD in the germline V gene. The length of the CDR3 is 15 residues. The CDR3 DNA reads TGTGCCACCAGTGATCCCCCTAGCGGGAGCCATGAGCAGTTCTTC. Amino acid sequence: CATSDPPSGSHEQFF.

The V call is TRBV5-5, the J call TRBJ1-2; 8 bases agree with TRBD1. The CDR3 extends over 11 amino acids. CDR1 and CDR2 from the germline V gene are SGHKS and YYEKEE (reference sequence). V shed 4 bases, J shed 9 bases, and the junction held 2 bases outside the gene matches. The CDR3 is CASSQGASYTF. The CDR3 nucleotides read TGTGCCAGCAGCCAGGGGGCTAGCTACACCTTC. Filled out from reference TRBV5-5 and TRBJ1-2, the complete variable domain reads DAGVTQSPTHLIKTRGQQVTLRCSPISGHKSVSWYQQVLGQGPQFIFQYYEKEERGRGNFPDRFSARQFPNYSSELNVNALLLGDSALYLCASSQGASYTFGSGTRLTVV.

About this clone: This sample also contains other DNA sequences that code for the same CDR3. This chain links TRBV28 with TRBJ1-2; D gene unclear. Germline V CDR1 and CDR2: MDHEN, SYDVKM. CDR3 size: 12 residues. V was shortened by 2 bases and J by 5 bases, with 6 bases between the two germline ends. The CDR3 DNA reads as TGTGCCAGCAGTTTAGCCAGGTATGGCTACACCTTC. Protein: CASSLARYGYTF.

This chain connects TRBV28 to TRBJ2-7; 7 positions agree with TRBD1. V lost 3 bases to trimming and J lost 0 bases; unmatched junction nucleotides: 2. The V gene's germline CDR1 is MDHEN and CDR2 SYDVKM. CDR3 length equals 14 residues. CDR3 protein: CASSFGTASYEQYF. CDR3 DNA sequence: TGTGCCAGCAGTTTTGGGACAGCCTCCTACGAGCAGTACTTC.

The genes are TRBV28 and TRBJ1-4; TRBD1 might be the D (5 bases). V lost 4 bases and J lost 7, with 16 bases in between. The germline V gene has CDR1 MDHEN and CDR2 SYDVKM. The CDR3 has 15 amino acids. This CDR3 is CASSSLGGEFEKLFF. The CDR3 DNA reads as TGTGCCAGCAGTTCCCTTGGAGGGGAGTTTGAAAAACTGTTTTTT.

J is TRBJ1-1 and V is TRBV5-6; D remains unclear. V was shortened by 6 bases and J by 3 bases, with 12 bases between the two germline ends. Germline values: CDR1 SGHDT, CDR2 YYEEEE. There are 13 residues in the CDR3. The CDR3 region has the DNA TGTGCCAGCAACGTCCCGGGTCACACTGAAGCTTTCTTT. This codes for CASNVPGHTEAFF.

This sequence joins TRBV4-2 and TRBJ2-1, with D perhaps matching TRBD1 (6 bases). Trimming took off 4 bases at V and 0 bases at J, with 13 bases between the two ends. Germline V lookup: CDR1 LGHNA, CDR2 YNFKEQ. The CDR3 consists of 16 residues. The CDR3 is CASSLPKGVSYNEQFF. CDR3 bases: TGTGCCAGCAGCCTTCCAAAGGGGGTCTCCTACAATGAGCAGTTCTTC.

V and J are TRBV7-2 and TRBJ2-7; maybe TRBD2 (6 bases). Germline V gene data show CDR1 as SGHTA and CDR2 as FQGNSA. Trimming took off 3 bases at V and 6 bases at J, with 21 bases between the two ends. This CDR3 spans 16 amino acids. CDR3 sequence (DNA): TGTGCCAGCAGCTTGAATTACGGGACTCTTCCTTCCGAGCAGTACTTC. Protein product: CASSLNYGTLPSEQYF.

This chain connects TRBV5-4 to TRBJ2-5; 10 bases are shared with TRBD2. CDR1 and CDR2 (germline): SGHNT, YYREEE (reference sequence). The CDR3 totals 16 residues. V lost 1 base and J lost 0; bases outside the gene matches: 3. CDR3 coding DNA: TGTGCCAGCAGCTTGAAGCGGGGGGGGAACCAAGAGACCCAGTACTTC. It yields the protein CASSLKRGGNQETQYF.

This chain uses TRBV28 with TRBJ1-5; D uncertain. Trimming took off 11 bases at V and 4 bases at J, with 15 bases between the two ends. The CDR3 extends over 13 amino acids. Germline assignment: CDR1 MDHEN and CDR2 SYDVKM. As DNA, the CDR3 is TGTGCCGGCGCTCTGGGGAGAAATCAGCCCCAGCATTTT. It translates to CAGALGRNQPQHF. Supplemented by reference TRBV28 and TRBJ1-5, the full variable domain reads DVKVTQSSRYLVKRTGEKVFLECVQDMDHENMFWYRQDPGLGLRLIYFSYDVKMKEKGDIPEGYSVSREKKERFSLILESASTNQTSMYLCAGALGRNQPQHFGDGTRLSIL.

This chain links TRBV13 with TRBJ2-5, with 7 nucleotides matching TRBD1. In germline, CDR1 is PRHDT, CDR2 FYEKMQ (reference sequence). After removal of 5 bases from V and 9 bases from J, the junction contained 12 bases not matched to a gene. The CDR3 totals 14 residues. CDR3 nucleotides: TGTGCCAGCAGCGGACGACAGGGCATGGGGGCCCAGTACTTC. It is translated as CASSGRQGMGAQYF. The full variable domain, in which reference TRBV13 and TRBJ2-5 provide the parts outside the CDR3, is AAGVIQSPRHLIKEKRETATLKCYPIPRHDTVYWYQQGPGQDPQFLISFYEKMQSDKGSIPDRFSAQQFSDYHSELNMSSLELGDSALYFCASSGRQGMGAQYFGPGTRLLVL.

The CDR3 DNA reads TGTGCCAGTAGTATAGGAGACATATCCTACAATGAGCAGTTCTTC. Translated: CASSIGDISYNEQFF. This rearrangement joins TRBV19 to TRBJ2-1, with D uncertain. From germline, CDR1 is LNHDA and CDR2 SQIVND (reference sequence). V lost 1 base to trimming and J lost 1 base, with 8 bases between them. The CDR3 is 15 amino acids.

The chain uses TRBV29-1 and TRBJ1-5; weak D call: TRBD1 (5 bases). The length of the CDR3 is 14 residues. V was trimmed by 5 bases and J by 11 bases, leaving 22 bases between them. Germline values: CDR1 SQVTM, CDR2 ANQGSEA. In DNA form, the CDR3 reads TGCAGCGTTAGGACCGGGACTGGTTTGGGGGCCCAGCATTTT. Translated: CSVRTGTGLGAQHF. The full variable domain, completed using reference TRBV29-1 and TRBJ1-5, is SAVISQKPSRDICQRGTSLTIQCQVDSQVTMMFWYRQQPGQSLTLIATANQGSEATYESGFVIDKFPISRPNLTFSTLTVSNMSPEDSSIYLCSVRTGTGLGAQHFGDGTRLSIL.